Sequencing of this T cell receptor beta chain was carried out in a study of T cell responses to AZD1222 COVID-19 vaccine. TCRdb's table, derived via immunoSEQ multiplex PCR, lists solely in-frame clones and lacks some. The sample has over 140,000 clones, over 90% seen once. Study-wide results and limits: Among spike-specific TCRs, nearly half reportedly target unmutated variant regions. Regions 160-218 and 743-854 dominated among vaccine-associated CD4 TCRs spanning spike. Clonal diversity may have been underestimated in mostly white British donors.

On this clone: What it recognizes is unknown.

The receptor comes from an adult who received the AZD1222 COVID-19 vaccine. The starting material was peripheral blood, obtained 28 days after the second AZD1222 dose.

The CDR3 sequence: CASSLPGAGPSREQYF. The DNA of the CDR3 is TGTGCCAGCAGTTTACCCGGAGCGGGACCCTCCAGGGAGCAGTACTTC. The rearrangement links TRBV28 to TRBJ2-7; 7 bases are shared with TRBD2. The CDR3 covers 16 residues. Looked up from germline, CDR1 is MDHEN and CDR2 is SYDVKM. V lost 2 bases to trimming and J lost 7 bases; unmatched junction nucleotides: 14.